The 29 T cell receptor beta chains reported below all come from one sample, sequenced in a study of Graves' ophthalmopathy and Graves' hyperthyroidism. Researchers took RNA transcripts and amplified TCR beta CDR3 regions from them. First-round RT-PCR relied on HTBI primers, and a second-round multiplex PCR came next. TCRdb processed the multiplex PCR reads anew with MiXCR; each CDR3 protein has one entry. This sample has 400,000 or so distinct CDR3 sequences, with roughly a sixth found just once. Sequenced: peripheral blood. These TCRs come from an adult woman with stable Graves' hyperthyroidism.

The chain joins TRBV6-2 or TRBV6-3 to TRBJ2-7, with D possibly being TRBD1 or TRBD2 (5 bases each). Germline CDR1 and CDR2: MNHEY and SVGEGT. The CDR3 totals 16 residues. Trimming pared 5 bases from V and 5 bases from J, leaving 22 bases between. The chain's CDR3 is CASSGTGASRPHEQYF. Here the CDR3 DNA reads TGTGCCAGCAGTGGGACGGGCGCTAGTAGGCCCCACGAGCAGTACTTC.

This clonotype was detected many times. The genes are TRBV6-5 and TRBJ2-7; TRBD2 agrees at 7 bases. Germline lookup yields CDR1 MNHEY and CDR2 SVGAGI. CDR3 length: 13 amino acids. J gave up 5 bases and V 6 bases, and 7 bases lay outside the gene matches. In nucleotides, the CDR3 is TGTGCCAGCAGGGGTGGGGGGGGTCACGAGCAGTACTTC. Its protein product is CASRGGGGHEQYF.

This clonotype was counted ten times or more. The rearrangement uses TRBV7-8 and TRBJ1-1, with no clear D. The CDR3 is made up of 13 amino acids. V was cut by 4 bases and J by 3 bases, with 9 bases left in between. Germline V lookup: CDR1 SGHVS, CDR2 FQNEAQ. CDR3 residues: CASSSTKDTEAFF. The CDR3 DNA is TGTGCCAGCAGCTCTACTAAGGACACTGAAGCTTTCTTT.

This clonotype was found many times. The chain links TRBV12-3 or TRBV12-4 to TRBJ1-5, with D uncertain. Trimming stripped 3 bases from V and 2 bases from J, with 14 bases between. The CDR3 contains 16 residues. Written as DNA, the CDR3 is TGTGCCAGCAGTTTTGGGCCGGAAAGTCGCAATCAGCCCCAGCATTTT. It is translated as CASSFGPESRNQPQHF.

This clonotype was observed many times. The V call is TRBV7-9, the J call TRBJ2-7; 8 bases agree with TRBD2. V trimming: 4 bases; J trimming: 3 bases; junction bases outside the gene matches: 8. The CDR3 covers 15 residues. The germline V gene has CDR1 SEHNR and CDR2 FQNEAQ (reference sequence). In nucleotides, the CDR3 is TGTGCCAGCAGCTACGGGGGGACTAGAAACTACGAGCAGTACTTC. Its protein product is CASSYGGTRNYEQYF. Based on the CDR3 plus reference TRBV7-9 and TRBJ2-7, the full variable domain is DTGVSQNPRHKITKRGQNVTFRCDPISEHNRLYWYRQTLGQGPEFLTYFQNEAQLEKSRLLSDRFSAERPKGSFSTLEIQRTEQGDSAMYLCASSYGGTRNYEQYFGPGTRLTVT.

This clonotype was picked up many times. V usage is TRBV12-3 or TRBV12-4 and J usage is TRBJ2-5, with a possible D match to TRBD2 (5 bases). The CDR3 loop spans 15 amino acids. Trimming took off 1 base at V and 5 bases at J, with 14 bases between the two ends. The CDR3 protein is CASSLDGKAGETQYF. The CDR3 nucleotides are TGTGCCAGCAGTTTAGACGGGAAGGCCGGTGAGACCCAGTACTTC.

The V gene is TRBV6-1, the J gene TRBJ1-2; D is possibly TRBD1 (6 bases). CDR1 and CDR2 from the germline V gene are MNHNS and SASEGT. The CDR3 sequence is 15 residues long. V was cut by 5 bases and J by 3 bases, with 16 bases left in between. In DNA, the CDR3 is TGTGCCAGCAGTCCCCTACAGGGAAGGGACTATGGCTACACCTTC. It is translated as CASSPLQGRDYGYTF.

This clonotype was seen a single time. At one end, the junction sequence differs from germline, possibly due to a read error. This chain connects TRBV28 to TRBJ1-1; D unclear. The CDR3 runs 12 residues. In germline, CDR1 is MDHEN, CDR2 SYDVKM. The CDR3 nucleotides are TGTGCCAGCCATGCGAGGAACACTGATGCTTTCTTT. Translated: CASHARNTDAFF.

This clonotype was detected ten times or more. The V and J genes are TRBV28 and TRBJ1-1; D is uncertain. The V gene's germline CDR1 is MDHEN and CDR2 SYDVKM. The CDR3 has 15 amino acids. V lost 6 bases and J 5 bases, leaving 19 bases between the germline ends. CDR3 DNA sequence: TGTGCCAGCAGCAGTTCGACAAAAAAGGAGACTGAAGCTTTCTTT. It encodes CASSSSTKKETEAFF.

This clonotype was observed many times. The rearrangement uses TRBV9 and TRBJ2-5, with 11 bases aligning to TRBD1. The V gene's germline CDR1 is SGDLS and CDR2 YYNGEE. V shed 3 bases and J 5 bases; nucleotides not matched to a gene: 6. There are 15 residues in the CDR3. Here the CDR3 reads CASSARTGGAETQYF. DNA for the CDR3: TGTGCCAGCAGCGCGAGGACAGGGGGCGCCGAGACCCAGTACTTC.

This chain links TRBV6-1 with TRBJ2-7; TRBD1 matches at 12 bases. V shed 7 bases and J 2 bases; nucleotides not matched to a gene: 9. Germline CDR1 MNHNS, CDR2 SASEGT. CDR3 length: 16 amino acids. CDR3 protein: CASNRDRGLTAYEQYF. CDR3 bases: TGTGCCAGCAACAGGGACAGGGGGCTTACTGCCTACGAGCAGTACTTC.

This clonotype was detected ten times or more. The CDR3 loop reads CASSPTGSPQFMNTEAFF. Here the CDR3 DNA reads TGTGCCAGCAGTCCCACAGGGTCTCCACAATTTATGAACACTGAAGCTTTCTTT. The J gene is TRBJ1-1, the V gene TRBV6-2 or TRBV6-3; D perhaps matches TRBD1 (6 bases). The CDR3 loop spans 18 amino acids. V lost 5 bases to trimming and J lost 0 bases, with 22 bases between them. Germline CDR1 reads MNHEY; CDR2 reads SVGEGT.

This clonotype came up many times. This chain connects TRBV28 to TRBJ2-5, with TRBD2 matching over 8 bases. This CDR3 region has 14 residues. Germline V gene data show CDR1 as MDHEN and CDR2 as SYDVKM. The V segment lost 6 bases and the J segment 5 bases; nucleotides outside the gene matches: 8. The CDR3 is CASRAGTRWETQYF. The CDR3 DNA reads as TGTGCCAGCAGAGCCGGGACTAGGTGGGAGACCCAGTACTTC.

The chain carries TRBV12-3 or TRBV12-4 and TRBJ1-1; perhaps TRBD1 as D (6 bases). The CDR3 runs to 18 residues. The V end was cut by 8 bases, the J end by 1 base, with 26 bases between. The CDR3 reads CASSTRRAGGTGNTEAFF. As DNA, the CDR3 is TGTGCCAGCTCGACTCGGCGGGCGGGGGGCACGGGGAACACTGAAGCTTTCTTT.

The chain is built from TRBV6-7 and TRBJ1-2; 7 bases fit TRBD1. Being an ORF, TRBV6-7 has a function that is uncertain. V lost 5 bases, J lost 5 bases, and 14 bases stayed unmatched. The CDR3 is made up of 16 amino acids. The CDR3 reads CASSTSRQGNWYGYTF. The DNA of the CDR3 is TGTGCCAGCAGTACCTCGCGACAGGGAAATTGGTATGGCTACACCTTC.

This clonotype was seen ten or more times. The CDR3 is CASSSRTEAYGYTF. The CDR3 region has the DNA TGTGCCAGCAGTTCCCGGACAGAGGCCTATGGCTACACCTTC. The chain joins TRBV7-8 to TRBJ1-2; D is perhaps TRBD1 (6 bases). This CDR3 comprises 14 residues. Trimming removed 6 bases at V and 4 bases at J, with 15 bases between. The germline V gene encodes CDR1 SGHVS and CDR2 FQNEAQ. The complete variable domain, with remaining parts taken from reference TRBV7-8 and TRBJ1-2, reads GAGVSQSPRYKVAKRGQDVALRCDPISGHVSLFWYQQALGQGPEFLTYFQNEAQLDKSGLPSDRFFAERPEGSVSTLKIQRTQQEDSAVYLCASSSRTEAYGYTFGSGTRLTVV.

This clonotype showed up many times. This chain joins TRBV20-1 and TRBJ1-1, with D uncertain. The germline CDR1 and CDR2 sequences are DFQATT and SNEGSKA (reference sequence). CDR3 size: 14 residues. V dropped 1 base and J dropped 0 bases, with 9 bases sitting between them. The CDR3 loop is CSARGSRLNTEAFF. CDR3 nucleotides: TGCAGTGCTAGAGGCAGCCGATTGAACACTGAAGCTTTCTTT.

The chain joins TRBV6-2 or TRBV6-3 to TRBJ1-1, with D tentatively TRBD1 (5 bases). V dropped 6 bases and J dropped 1 base, with 21 bases sitting between them. Per germline, CDR1 MNHEY and CDR2 SVGEGT. The CDR3 has 17 amino acids. The DNA of the CDR3 is TGTGCCAGCAGGTACCGGGACGATCGTCCTGGGAACACTGAAGCTTTCTTT. It translates to CASRYRDDRPGNTEAFF.

This clonotype came up many times. The chain combines TRBV24-1 with TRBJ2-5; D is perhaps TRBD2 (5 bases). Germline CDR1 KGHDR, CDR2 SFDVKD. V was pared by 7 bases and J by 2 bases, with 7 bases between. The CDR3 covers 12 residues. The DNA for the CDR3 is TGTGCCACCAGCCGGGAACAAGAGACCCAGTACTTC. As protein: CATSREQETQYF.

This clonotype showed up many times. The J gene is TRBJ2-7, the V gene TRBV24-1; 13 bases fit TRBD2. The junction had 6 bases not matched to a gene; V was cut back by 3 bases and J by 5 bases. Germline V lookup: CDR1 KGHDR, CDR2 SFDVKD. There are 16 residues in the CDR3. The CDR3 DNA is TGTGCCACCAGTGATCCCGGGACTAGCGGGATTAACGAGCAGTACTTC. Translating gives CATSDPGTSGINEQYF.

Turning to this clonotype: A single base separates this from a much larger clone, so it may be a read error. The V gene is TRBV10-1, the J gene TRBJ2-2, with 7 bases matching TRBD1. The V gene end was trimmed by 8 bases and the J gene end by 6 bases; junction bases not matched to a gene: 6. This CDR3 comprises 13 residues. Germline CDR1 is WNHNN and CDR2 is SYGVQD (reference sequence). The CDR3 DNA is TGCGCCAGCTACGACAGGGACGCCGGGGAGCTGTTTTTT. It codes for CASYDRDAGELFF.

A word on this clonotype: Since the CDR3 does not end with the conserved phenylalanine or tryptophan, this likely comes from a read error. The J gene is TRBJ2-5, the V gene TRBV12-3 or TRBV12-4; D call uncertain. CDR3 length equals 11 residues. Trimming pared 3 bases from V and 9 bases from J, leaving 8 bases between. The CDR3 protein is CASSFREAQYY. Here the CDR3 DNA reads TGTGCCAGCAGTTTTCGTGAGGCCCAGTACTAC.

This clonotype was detected ten times or more. The V gene is TRBV4-3, the J gene TRBJ1-2; D gene unclear. The V gene lost 0 bases and the J gene lost 4 bases, with 6 bases spanning the gap. The CDR3 runs to 13 residues. Germline lookup yields CDR1 LGHNA and CDR2 YSLEER. CDR3 coding DNA: TGCGCCAGCAGCCAAGATTACCCCTATGGCTACACCTTC. Its protein is CASSQDYPYGYTF.

This clonotype was detected ten times or more. The V call is TRBV2, the J call TRBJ2-5, with D uncertain. The CDR3 is 13 amino acids. Germline V gene data show CDR1 as SNHLY and CDR2 as FYNNEI. Trimming left V 2 bases short and J 2 bases short, with 6 bases between. In DNA form, the CDR3 reads TGTGCCAGCAGTGAACTGATTCAAGAGACCCAGTACTTC. Translation: CASSELIQETQYF.

This clonotype was seen a few times. The CDR3 coding sequence is TGTGCCAGCAGTCAGTGGGGGACAGGTGATTCCGAGCAGTACTTC. Translation gives CASSQWGTGDSEQYF. The chain carries TRBV6-1 and TRBJ2-7, with TRBD1 matching 8 bases. The CDR3 runs to 15 residues. Trimming removed 5 bases from V and 6 bases from J; junction bases left unmatched: 12. Germline V CDR1 and CDR2: MNHNS, SASEGT.

In this sample, this clonotype turned up many times. The rearrangement links TRBV12-3 or TRBV12-4 to TRBJ2-7; TRBD2 agrees at 11 bases. V shed 6 bases and J 3 bases; nucleotides not matched to a gene: 7. CDR3 size: 15 residues. The CDR3 is CASSSRLAGNYEQYF. In DNA form, the CDR3 reads TGTGCCAGCAGCAGTAGACTAGCGGGAAACTACGAGCAGTACTTC.

This clonotype came up many times. This chain connects TRBV13 to TRBJ1-1; D is unclear. The germline gives CDR1 PRHDT, CDR2 FYEKMQ (reference sequence). The V and J ends lost 1 base and 1 base respectively, with 10 bases between them. The CDR3 covers 15 residues. Here the CDR3 DNA reads TGTGCCAGCAGCTTAGAGTGGTCCAAGAACACTGAAGCTTTCTTT. As protein: CASSLEWSKNTEAFF.

This clonotype was counted at least ten times. This chain joins TRBV10-3 and TRBJ2-3; 8 bases are a match to TRBD2. V lost 10 bases to trimming and J lost 2 bases; unmatched junction nucleotides: 14. The CDR3 has 16 residues. Germline V CDR1 and CDR2: ENHRY, SYGVKD. The CDR3 reads CATARNIAGLTDTQYF. CDR3 nucleotides: TGTGCCACCGCAAGAAACATAGCGGGGCTCACAGATACGCAGTATTTT.

This clonotype was observed at least ten times. This chain connects TRBV10-3 to TRBJ1-5; the D is unclear. In germline, CDR1 is ENHRY, CDR2 SYGVKD. The CDR3 runs to 13 residues. The germline V and J ends were trimmed by 0 bases and 7 bases, with 7 bases remaining between them. As DNA, the CDR3 is TGTGCCATCAGTGAGTCATCCGAACAGCCCCAGCATTTT. Protein product: CAISESSEQPQHF.